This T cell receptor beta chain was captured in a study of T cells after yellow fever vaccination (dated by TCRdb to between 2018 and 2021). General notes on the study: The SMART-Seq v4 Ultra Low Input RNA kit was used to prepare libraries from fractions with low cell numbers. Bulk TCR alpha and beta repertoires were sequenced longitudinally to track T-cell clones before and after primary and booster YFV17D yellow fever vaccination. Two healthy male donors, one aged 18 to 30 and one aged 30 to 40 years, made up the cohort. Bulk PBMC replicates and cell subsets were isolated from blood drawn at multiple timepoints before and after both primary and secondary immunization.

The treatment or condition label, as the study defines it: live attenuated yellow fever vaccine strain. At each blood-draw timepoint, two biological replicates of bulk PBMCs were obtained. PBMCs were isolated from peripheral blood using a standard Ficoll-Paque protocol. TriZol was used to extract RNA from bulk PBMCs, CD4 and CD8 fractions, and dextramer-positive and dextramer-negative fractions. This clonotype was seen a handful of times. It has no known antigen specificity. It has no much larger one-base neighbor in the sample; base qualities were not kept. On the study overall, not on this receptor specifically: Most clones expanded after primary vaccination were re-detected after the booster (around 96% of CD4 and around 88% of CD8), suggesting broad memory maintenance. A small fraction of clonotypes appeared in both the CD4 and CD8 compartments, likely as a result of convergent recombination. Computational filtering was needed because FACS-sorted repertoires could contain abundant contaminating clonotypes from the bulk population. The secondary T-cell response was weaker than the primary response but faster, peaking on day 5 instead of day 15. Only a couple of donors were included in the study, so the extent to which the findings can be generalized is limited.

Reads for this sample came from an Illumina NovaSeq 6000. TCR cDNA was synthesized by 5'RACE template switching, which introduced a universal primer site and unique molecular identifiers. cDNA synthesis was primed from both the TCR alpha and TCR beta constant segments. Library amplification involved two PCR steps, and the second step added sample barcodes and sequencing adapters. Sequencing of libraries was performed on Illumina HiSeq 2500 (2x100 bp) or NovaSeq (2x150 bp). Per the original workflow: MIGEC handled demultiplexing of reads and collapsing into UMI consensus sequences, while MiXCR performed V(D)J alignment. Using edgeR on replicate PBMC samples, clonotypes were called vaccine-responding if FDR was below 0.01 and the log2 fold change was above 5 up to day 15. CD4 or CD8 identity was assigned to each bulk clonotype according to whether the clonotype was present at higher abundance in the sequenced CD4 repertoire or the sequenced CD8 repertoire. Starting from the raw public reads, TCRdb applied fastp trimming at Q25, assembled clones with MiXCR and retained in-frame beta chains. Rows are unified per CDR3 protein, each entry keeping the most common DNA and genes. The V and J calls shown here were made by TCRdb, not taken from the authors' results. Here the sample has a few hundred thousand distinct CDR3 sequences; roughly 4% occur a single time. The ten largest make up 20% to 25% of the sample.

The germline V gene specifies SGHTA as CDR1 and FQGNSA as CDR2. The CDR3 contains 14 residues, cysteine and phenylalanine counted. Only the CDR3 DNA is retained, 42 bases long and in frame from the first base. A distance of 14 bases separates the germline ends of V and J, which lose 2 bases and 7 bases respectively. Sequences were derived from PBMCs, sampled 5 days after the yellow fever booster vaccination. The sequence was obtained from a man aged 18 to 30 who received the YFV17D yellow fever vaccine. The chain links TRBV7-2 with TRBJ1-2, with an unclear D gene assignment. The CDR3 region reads CASSLSVTLGGYTF. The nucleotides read TGTGCCAGCAGCTTATCCGTAACCCTGGGTGGCTACACCTTC.